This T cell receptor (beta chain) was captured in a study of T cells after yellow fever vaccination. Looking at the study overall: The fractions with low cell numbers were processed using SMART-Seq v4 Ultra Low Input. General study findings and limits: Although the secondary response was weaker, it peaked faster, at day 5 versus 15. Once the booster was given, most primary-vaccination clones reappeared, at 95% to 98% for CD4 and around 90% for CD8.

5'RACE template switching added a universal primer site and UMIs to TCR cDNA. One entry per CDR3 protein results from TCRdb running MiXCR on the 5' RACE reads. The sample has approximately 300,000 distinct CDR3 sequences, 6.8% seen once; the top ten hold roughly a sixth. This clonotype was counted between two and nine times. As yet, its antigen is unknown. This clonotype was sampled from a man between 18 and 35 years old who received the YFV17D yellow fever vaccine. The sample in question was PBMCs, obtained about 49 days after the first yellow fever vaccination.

For the CDR3, the DNA is TGCGCCAGCAGCTTGTCAGGGGGAACCTACAATGAGCAGTTCTTC. It encodes CASSLSGGTYNEQFF. This chain uses TRBV5-1 with TRBJ2-1; 7 bases align to TRBD1. Per germline, CDR1 SGHRS and CDR2 YFSETQ. The CDR3 has 15 residues. With 1 base clipped from V and 2 bases from J, the junction kept 3 bases outside the gene matches.